This paragraph reports one T cell receptor (beta chain). No conserved phenylalanine or tryptophan ends this CDR3, so it is likely a read error. From unsorted bulk tissue weighing roughly 19-32 mg, DNA and RNA were co-extracted. The study found over 75% viable tumor cells in every tumor sample. This record comes from a study of tumor-infiltrating lymphocytes in primary liver carcinoma. J gave up 8 bases and V 5 bases, and 5 bases lay outside the gene matches. CDR3 length equals 12 residues. From germline, CDR1 is SGHAT and CDR2 FQNNGV. Starting from around 0.45 ug of total RNA, TCR beta cDNA was produced with a primer in the constant region. Slightly modified ARM-PCR, run as three nested multiplex PCR rounds, produced the TCR beta libraries. Running roughly 10 cycles apiece, the first two PCR rounds relied on TRBV1-TRBV30 forward primers together with a C-beta reverse primer. TCRdb passed the multiplex PCR reads through MiXCR, listing each CDR3 protein once. The repertoire holds 90,000 to 150,000 distinct CDR3 sequences, with 55% to 65% as singletons.

Sequencing was performed on liver tumor tissue from sampling region 1. The subset denotes: tumor region T1, superior pole. The source of this sequence is a woman aged 60-75 years with primary liver carcinoma and hepatitis B virus infection. This sequence joins TRBV11-2 and TRBJ1-2, with 7 bases identical to TRBD1. CDR3 amino acids: CASSPQGRGYTS. As DNA, the CDR3 is TGTGCCAGCAGCCCACAGGGGCGGGGCTACACCTCC.